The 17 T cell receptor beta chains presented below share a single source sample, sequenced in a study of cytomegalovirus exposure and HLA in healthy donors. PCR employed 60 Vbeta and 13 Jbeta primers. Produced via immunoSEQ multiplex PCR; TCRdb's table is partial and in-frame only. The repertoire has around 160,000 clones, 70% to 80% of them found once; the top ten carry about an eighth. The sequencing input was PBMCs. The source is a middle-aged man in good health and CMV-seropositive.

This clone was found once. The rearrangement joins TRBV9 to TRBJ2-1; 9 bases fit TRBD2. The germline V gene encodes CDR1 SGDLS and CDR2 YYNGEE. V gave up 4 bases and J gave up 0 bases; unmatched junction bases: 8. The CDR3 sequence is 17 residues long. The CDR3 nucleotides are TGTGCCAGCAGCACTCGGACTAGCGAAACCTCCTACAATGAGCAGTTCTTC. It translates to CASSTRTSETSYNEQFF.

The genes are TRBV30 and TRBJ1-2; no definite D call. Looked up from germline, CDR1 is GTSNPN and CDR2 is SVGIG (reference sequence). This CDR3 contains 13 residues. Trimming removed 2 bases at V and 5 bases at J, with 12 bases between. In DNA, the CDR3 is TGTGCCTGGAGTACCCGGACTCTTTATGGCTACACCTTC. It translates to CAWSTRTLYGYTF. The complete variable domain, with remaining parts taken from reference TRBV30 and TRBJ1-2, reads SQTIHQWPATLVQPVGSPLSLECTVEGTSNPNLYWYRQAAGRGLQLLFYSVGIGQISSEVPQNLSASRPQDRQFILSSKKLLLSDSGFYLCAWSTRTLYGYTFGSGTRLTVV.

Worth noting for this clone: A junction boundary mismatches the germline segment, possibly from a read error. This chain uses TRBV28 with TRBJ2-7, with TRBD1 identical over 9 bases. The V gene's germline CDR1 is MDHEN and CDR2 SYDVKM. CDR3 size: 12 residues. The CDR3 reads CASSLSGTGSDF. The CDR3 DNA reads TGTGCCAGCAGTTTGAGTGGGACAGGGTCAGACTTC.

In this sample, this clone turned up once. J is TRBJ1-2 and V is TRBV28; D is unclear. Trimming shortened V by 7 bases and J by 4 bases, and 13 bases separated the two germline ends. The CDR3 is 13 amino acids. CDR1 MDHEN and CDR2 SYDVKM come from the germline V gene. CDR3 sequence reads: CASKGGRGYGYTF. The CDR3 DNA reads TGTGCCAGCAAAGGAGGCCGAGGCTATGGCTACACCTTC.

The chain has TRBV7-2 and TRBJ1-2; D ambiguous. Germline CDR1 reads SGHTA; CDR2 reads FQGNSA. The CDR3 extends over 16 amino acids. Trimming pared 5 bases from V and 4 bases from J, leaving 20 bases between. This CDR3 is CASSLNPPGRGYGYTF. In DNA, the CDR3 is TGTGCCAGCAGCCTAAACCCCCCGGGGAGAGGCTATGGCTACACCTTC.

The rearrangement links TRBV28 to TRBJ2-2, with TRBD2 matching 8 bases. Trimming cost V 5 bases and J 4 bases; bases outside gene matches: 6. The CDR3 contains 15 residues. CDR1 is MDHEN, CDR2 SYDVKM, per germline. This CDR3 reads CASSPLAGGTGELFF. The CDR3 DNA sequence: TGTGCCAGCAGTCCCCTTGCGGGAGGCACCGGGGAGCTGTTTTTT. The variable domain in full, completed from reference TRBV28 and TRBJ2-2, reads DVKVTQSSRYLVKRTGEKVFLECVQDMDHENMFWYRQDPGLGLRLIYFSYDVKMKEKGDIPEGYSVSREKKERFSLILESASTNQTSMYLCASSPLAGGTGELFFGEGSRLTVL.

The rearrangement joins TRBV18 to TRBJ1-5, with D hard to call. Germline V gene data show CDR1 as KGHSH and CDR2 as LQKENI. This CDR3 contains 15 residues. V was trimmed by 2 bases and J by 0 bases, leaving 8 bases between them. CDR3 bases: TGTGCCAGCTCACCAGCGGGGTATAGCAATCAGCCCCAGCATTTT. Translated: CASSPAGYSNQPQHF.

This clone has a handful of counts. CDR3 DNA sequence: TGTGCCAGCAGCCCCGAGGTAACGGGTGGAAACACCATATATTTT. Its translation is CASSPEVTGGNTIYF. The chain employs TRBV7-2 and TRBJ1-3, with D unresolved. The V gene's germline CDR1 is SGHTA and CDR2 FQGNSA. This CDR3 is built from 15 residues. V shed 5 bases and J shed 3 bases, with 14 bases lying between them.

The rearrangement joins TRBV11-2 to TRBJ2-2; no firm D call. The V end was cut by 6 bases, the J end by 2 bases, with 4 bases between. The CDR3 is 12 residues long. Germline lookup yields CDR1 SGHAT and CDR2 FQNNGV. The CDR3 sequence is CASRHNTGELFF. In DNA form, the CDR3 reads TGTGCCAGCAGACACAACACCGGGGAGCTGTTTTTT.

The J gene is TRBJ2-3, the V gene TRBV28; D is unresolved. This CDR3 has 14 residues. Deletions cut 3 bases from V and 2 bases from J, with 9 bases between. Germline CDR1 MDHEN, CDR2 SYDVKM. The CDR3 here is CASSFPANTDTQYF. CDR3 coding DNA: TGTGCCAGCAGTTTCCCAGCGAACACAGATACGCAGTATTTT.

DNA of the CDR3: TGTGCCAGCAGCTTCTGGGACACCGATCAGCCCCAGCATTTT. This gives the protein CASSFWDTDQPQHF. This rearrangement joins TRBV7-9 to TRBJ1-5, with D tentatively TRBD1 (6 bases). CDR3 length: 14 amino acids. Trimming left V 3 bases short and J 5 bases short, with 11 bases between. Per germline, CDR1 SEHNR and CDR2 FQNEAQ (reference sequence).

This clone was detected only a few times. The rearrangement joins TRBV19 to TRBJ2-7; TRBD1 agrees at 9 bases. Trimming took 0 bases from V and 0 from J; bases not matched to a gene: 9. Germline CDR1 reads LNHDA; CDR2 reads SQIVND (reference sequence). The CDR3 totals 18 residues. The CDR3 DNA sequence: TGTGCCAGTAGTATAGATGGACCCGGGACAGGGATCTCCTACGAGCAGTACTTC. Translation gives CASSIDGPGTGISYEQYF.

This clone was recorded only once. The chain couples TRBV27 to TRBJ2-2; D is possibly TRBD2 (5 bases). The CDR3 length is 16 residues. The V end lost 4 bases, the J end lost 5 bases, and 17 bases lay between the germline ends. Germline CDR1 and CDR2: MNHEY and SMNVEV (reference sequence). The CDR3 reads CASSSGVGRRTGELFF. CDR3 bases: TGTGCCAGCAGTTCCGGGGTGGGCAGGCGAACCGGGGAGCTGTTTTTT.

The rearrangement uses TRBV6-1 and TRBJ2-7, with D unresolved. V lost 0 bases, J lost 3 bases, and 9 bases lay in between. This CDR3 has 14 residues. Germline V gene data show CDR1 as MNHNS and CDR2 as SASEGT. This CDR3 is CASSEANGHYEQYF. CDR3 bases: TGTGCCAGCAGTGAAGCGAATGGCCACTACGAGCAGTACTTC.

CDR3 in DNA: TGTGCCAGCAGACGACTGGACAGGTCCGGCCACGAGCAGTACTTC. This sequence encodes CASRRLDRSGHEQYF. The rearrangement links TRBV27 to TRBJ2-5; 7 positions agree with TRBD1. The J call may not be correct, given that the DNA end is closer to TRBJ2-7. This CDR3 spans 15 amino acids. Per germline, CDR1 MNHEY and CDR2 SMNVEV (reference sequence).

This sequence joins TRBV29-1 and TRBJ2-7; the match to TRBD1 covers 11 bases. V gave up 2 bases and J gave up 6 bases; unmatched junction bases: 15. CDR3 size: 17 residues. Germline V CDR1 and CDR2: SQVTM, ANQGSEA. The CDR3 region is CSVESFGRGQGAGEQYF. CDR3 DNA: TGCAGCGTTGAAAGTTTTGGCCGAGGACAGGGGGCGGGCGAGCAGTACTTC.

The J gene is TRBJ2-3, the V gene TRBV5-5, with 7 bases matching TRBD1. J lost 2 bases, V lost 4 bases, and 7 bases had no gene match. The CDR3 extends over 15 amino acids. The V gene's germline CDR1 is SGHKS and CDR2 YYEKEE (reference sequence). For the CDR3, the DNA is TGTGCCAGCAGCCCAAGACAGGGCAACACAGATACGCAGTATTTT. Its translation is CASSPRQGNTDTQYF. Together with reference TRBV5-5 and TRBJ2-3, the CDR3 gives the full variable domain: DAGVTQSPTHLIKTRGQQVTLRCSPISGHKSVSWYQQVLGQGPQFIFQYYEKEERGRGNFPDRFSARQFPNYSSELNVNALLLGDSALYLCASSPRQGNTDTQYFGPGTRLTVL.